This T cell receptor (beta chain) was found in a study of cytomegalovirus exposure and HLA in healthy donors (dated by TCRdb to the late 2010s). With respect to the entire study: An earlier analysis of approximately 640 of the donors reported 250 to 350 Gb of sequence data and roughly 110 million unique TCR beta sequences from 150 million to 200 million T cells. Roughly 320 gigabases of sequencing data and roughly 80 million unique TCR sequences made up an early release that covered several hundred HLA-typed donors. Of the 300 to 500 genotyped donors, less than 90% were placed in the genetic ancestry cluster associated with self-reported Caucasian donors. The aim of the study was to test whether cataloging public T cell receptors could identify signatures of past pathogen exposure. The study used immunosequencing to profile the T cell repertoires of 666 subjects and linked those repertoires to cytomegalovirus serostatus. In addition to the first cohort of roughly 670 subjects, a separate validation cohort of approximately 130 different subjects was used. The study combined high-throughput TCR immunosequencing, statistical association of individual TCRs with disease status, and machine learning to predict cytomegalovirus infection status. In a later analysis, previously published TCR beta repertoires from hundreds of donors were re-analyzed and high-resolution HLA genotyping was added so that TCR occurrence patterns could be studied. Rather than using new phenotypic data, the later analysis identified candidate immune exposures from TCR beta sequences and from how often those sequences occurred across donors. To decide whether each TCR beta V gene segment behaved as functional or pseudogenic, an earlier analysis of nearly 600 of the donors relied on high-throughput TCR beta sequencing. Donor age, sex, ethnicity and CMV serostatus were compiled alongside the repertoire data. A later genetic analysis used genome-wide SNP genotypes for 398 of the 666 donors, treating that subset as a discovery cohort. Every discovery cohort repertoire had been produced on one sequencing platform. HLA typing covered class I and class II loci at four-digit resolution. The number of typed donors differed by locus: about 629-630 for A, B, C, DRB1 and DQB1; 500 to 550 for DQA1; some 590 for DPA1; and 400 to 480 for DPB1. Roughly five DR-DQ haplotypes were handled as single units for association and clustering because linkage in the cohort was strong. Across approximately 400 genotyped donors of the cohort, an average of about 240,000 unique TCR beta nucleotide sequences per donor were sequenced, and 15% to 20% of those sequences were non-productive.

The cohort was made up of 500 to 850 healthy bone marrow donors. Cohort members were all nominally healthy when sampled, although unrecorded immune exposures were likely present. The donor tested CMV seronegative and was one of the 352 seronegative cohort members. Each donor provided a peripheral blood sample, and peripheral blood mononuclear cells were used for TCR beta sequencing. Genomic DNA extraction from the blood cell samples was performed with the Qiagen DNeasy Blood Extraction Kit. What the research found in general, with its limitations: At a false discovery rate of 0.05, a later analysis linked roughly 17,000 TCR beta sequences to specific HLA alleles. In a later genetic analysis, a missense DCLRE1C variant was associated with V-gene and J-gene trimming of TCR beta chains, and the association was replicated in an independent cohort. Three of the identified cytomegalovirus-associated TCR beta chains were confirmed in vitro to be specific for cytomegalovirus antigens. Linkage disequilibrium might explain the correlated functional status among segregating V segments, but an unknown experimental factor could not be ruled out. In a later genetic analysis, fewer N-insertions in productive TCRs were reported among donors in an Asian-associated ancestry cluster than the roughly 700-donor mean. Because some donors lacked HLA typing at each locus, the association tests relied only on the typed subset. When HLA alleles, especially DR and DQ, strongly co-occurred, attributing TCR associations to individual alleles was difficult. Presence/absence analyses assumed roughly uniform sequencing depth across donors, an assumption that may not hold. In the study, around 150 TCR beta chains were listed as associated with cytomegalovirus. Compared with equally common non-associated chains, HLA-associated TCR beta chains in a later analysis were more clonally expanded and had lower generation probabilities. Most CMV-associated TCR beta chains appeared to be HLA-restricted in a later analysis, and the HLA associations seemed to be driven largely by CMV exposure. In a later analysis, TCR association rates were found to vary across HLA loci, with the most associated TCRs seen for DRB1 alleles and the fewest for HLA-C alleles. Cytomegalovirus status was reported to be diagnosed by the classifier with high specificity and sensitivity in both the original and validation cohorts. It was suggested by the authors that the approach could potentially be generalized to other disease states and immunological phenotypes. Broadly in line with IMGT annotations, most TCR beta V segments showed up in productive rearrangements about 90% or about 30% of the time in an earlier analysis of 587 of the donors. CMV serostatus was the only immune exposure information available for the cohort. Only TCR beta chains were sequenced in this cohort, and the absence of alpha or paired-chain data limited detectable features. Because counts were too low, approximately 15 rarely observed V segments, including chromosome 9 orphons, were excluded from the earlier analysis of 587 of the donors. A further reported finding was that TCR beta sequences accurately predicted the HLA-A and HLA-B alleles for most subjects in the first cohort. The 87-base-pair reads could not distinguish some IMGT-functional V segments, including TRBV6-2 and TRBV6-3, so those segments were excluded. Most TCR sequences were observed very rarely across donors, whereas some public TCRs were present in many individuals. The sequencing pipeline was judged likely to have produced a cluster of highly shared sequence variants as a technical artifact. In a later analysis, several top co-occurrence clusters were reported to appear linked to parvovirus B19, influenza, CMV and Epstein-Barr virus.

As concerns this clone: The specificity of this receptor is unknown. No base-level quality is on record; no much larger clone is a single base apart.

The library came from the immunoSEQ multiplex PCR assay. The multiplex PCR relied on a mix of 60 forward primers for TCR Vbeta segments and 13 reverse primers for TCR Jbeta segments. A multiplex PCR assay on genomic DNA amplified the CDR3 region of rearranged TCR beta genes. The Illumina HiSeq System was used to sequence the amplified TCR beta libraries as 87-base-pair reads. The study's processing was this. In a later analysis, tens of millions of unique TCR beta chains were counted across the 650 to 700 repertoires, and roughly 11 million of these chains were shared by at least two donors. A nearest-neighbor algorithm error-corrected the raw reads and collapsed the reads into unique sequences, merging closely related sequences to remove PCR and sequencing errors. To assign V, D and J gene segments, CDR3 sequences were aligned to IMGT reference sequences. For a sequence to be retained, a match of at least six nucleotides to both a V gene segment and a J gene segment was required. Rearrangements were called productive when the CDR3 lacked stop codons and stayed in frame with V and J; all others were non-productive. CDR3 was defined by IMGT convention, running from the second conserved V-encoded cysteine to the conserved J-encoded phenylalanine. The earlier analysis of some 550 of the donors excluded any sequence lacking an unambiguous match to a single V gene segment. An earlier analysis of about 600 of the donors called V segments functional above 56.7% productive rearrangements and segregating when the between-donor standard deviation exceeded 5%. A statistical classification framework was built to diagnose cytomegalovirus status from the catalog of TCR beta chain sequences. A later analysis assigned V and J genes by comparing TCR nucleotide sequences with IMGT/GENE-DB human TR gene sequences. Using the TCRdist pipeline, a later analysis assigned CDR3 sequences along with most-parsimonious VDJ recombination scenarios. In a later analysis, each TCR beta chain was defined by its CDR3 amino acid sequence together with its V-gene family, and reads lacking a unique V-gene family were excluded. In a later analysis, 500 to 650 highly shared, low-generation-probability nucleotide sequences were removed to address suspected cross-contamination and a sequencing artifact. In a later analysis, a clonal expansion index for each public chain was calculated from normalized within-repertoire ranks of inferred template counts. Generation probabilities in a later analysis came from a VDJ recombination model fitted to out-of-frame rearrangements, and those results were checked against IGoR. A later analysis scored TCR-TCR, TCR-HLA and TCR-CMV co-occurrence with hypergeometric tests, applying a repertoire-size bias correction to TCR pairs. False discovery rates were estimated in a later analysis by permuting HLA or CMV assignments 20 times. A later analysis grouped co-occurring TCRs with DBSCAN, adding TCRdist sequence similarity when clustering within HLA-allele-positive subsets. Co-occurrence clustering excluded repertoires with fewer than 30,000 or more than 120,000 public chains, plus five with anomalous nucleotide sharing. TCRdb re-hosts the immuneACCESS table, in-frame sequences only. Its copies lack some clones; in the studies checked, an unresolved V gene accounts for under half of them, and the cause for the rest is not known. That table furnishes V, J and clone size, whereas the DNA furnished D and trimming. The sample yields some 200,000 clones; 77% were counted once. The ten largest account for roughly 3% of the sample.

Ends trimmed: V by 4 bases, J by 1 base; bases unmatched to a gene: 4. Measured from the cysteine to the phenylalanine, the CDR3 is 15 residues long. Here the CDR3 DNA is all that survives: 45 bases in frame from base 1. CDR1 and CDR2, looked up from the germline V gene, are MDHEN and SYDVKM. This sequence originates from a female donor in good health and CMV-seronegative. Source material: PBMCs. The chain is encoded by TRBV28 joined to TRBJ2-7; the central 10 bases match TRBD1. The CDR3: CASSSPGQGSYEQYF. Read as DNA, the sequence is TGTGCCAGCAGTTCACCGGGACAGGGGTCCTACGAGCAGTACTTC.